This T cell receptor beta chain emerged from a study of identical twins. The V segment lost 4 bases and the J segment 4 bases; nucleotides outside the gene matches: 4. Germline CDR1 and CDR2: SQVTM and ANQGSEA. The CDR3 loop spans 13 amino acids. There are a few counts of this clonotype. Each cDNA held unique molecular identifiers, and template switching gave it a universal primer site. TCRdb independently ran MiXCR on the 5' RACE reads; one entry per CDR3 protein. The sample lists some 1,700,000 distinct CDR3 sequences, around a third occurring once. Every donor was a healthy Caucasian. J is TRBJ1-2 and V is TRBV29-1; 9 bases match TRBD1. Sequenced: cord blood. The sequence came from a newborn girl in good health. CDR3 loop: CSVAGQGPYGYTF. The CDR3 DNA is TGCAGCGTTGCGGGACAGGGACCCTATGGCTACACCTTC.